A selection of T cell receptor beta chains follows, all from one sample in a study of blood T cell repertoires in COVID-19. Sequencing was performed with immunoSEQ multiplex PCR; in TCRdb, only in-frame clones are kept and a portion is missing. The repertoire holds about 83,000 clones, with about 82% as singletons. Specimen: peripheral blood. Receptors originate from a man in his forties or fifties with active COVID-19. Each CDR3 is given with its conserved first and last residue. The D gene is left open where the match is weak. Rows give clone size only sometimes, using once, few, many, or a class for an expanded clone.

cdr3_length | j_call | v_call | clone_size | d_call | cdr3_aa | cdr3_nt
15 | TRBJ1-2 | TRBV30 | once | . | CAWSVQKTYNDGYTF | TGTGCCTGGAGTGTACAGAAGACCTATAATGATGGCTACACCTTC
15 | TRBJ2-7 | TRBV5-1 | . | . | CASSAGTTSSYEQYF | TGCGCCAGCAGCGCCGGGACAACGAGCTCCTACGAGCAGTACTTC
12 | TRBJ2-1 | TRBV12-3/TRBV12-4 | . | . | CASSHRVGEQFF | TGTGCCAGCAGCCACAGGGTTGGTGAGCAGTTCTTC
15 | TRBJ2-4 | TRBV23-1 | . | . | CASSQQQGAKNIQYF | TGCGCCAGCAGTCAACAACAGGGCGCAAAAAACATTCAGTACTTC
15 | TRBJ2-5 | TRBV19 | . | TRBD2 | CASSIGPGLQETQYF | TGTGCCAGTAGTATCGGACCGGGACTACAAGAGACCCAGTACTTC
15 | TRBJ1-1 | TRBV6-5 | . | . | CASSYSRAGNTEAFF | TGTGCCAGCAGTTACTCGAGGGCAGGGAACACTGAAGCTTTCTTT
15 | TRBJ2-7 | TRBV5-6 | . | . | CASSPPWGRGYEQYF | TGTGCCAGCAGCCCCCCCTGGGGCAGGGGCTACGAGCAGTACTTC
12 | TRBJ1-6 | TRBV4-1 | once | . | CASRTNNSPLHF | TGCGCCAGCAGGACAAATAATTCACCCCTCCACTTT
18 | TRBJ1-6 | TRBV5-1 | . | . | CASSLRGGTVSYNSPLHF | TGCGCCAGCAGCTTGCGGGGTGGAACTGTCTCCTATAATTCACCCCTCCACTTT
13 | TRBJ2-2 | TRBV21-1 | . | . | CASSKDCGGELFF | TGTGCCAGCAGCAAAGATTGCGGAGGGGAGCTGTTTTTT
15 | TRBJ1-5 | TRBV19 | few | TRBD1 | CASSIQGGADQPQHF | TGTGCCAGTAGTATACAGGGGGGAGCCGATCAGCCCCAGCATTTT
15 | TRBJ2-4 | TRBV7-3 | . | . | CASSPRESAKNIQYF | TGTGCCAGCAGCCCAAGGGAGAGCGCCAAAAACATTCAGTACTTC
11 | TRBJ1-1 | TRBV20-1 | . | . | CSARHSGKAFF | TGCAGTGCTAGGCACTCAGGGAAAGCTTTCTTT
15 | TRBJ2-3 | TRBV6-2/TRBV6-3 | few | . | CASSYRTGFTDTQYF | TGTGCCAGCAGTTACCGGACGGGGTTTACAGATACGCAGTATTTT
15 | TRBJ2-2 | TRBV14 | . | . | CASSQGLAYTGELFF | TGTGCCAGCAGCCAAGGGCTAGCCTACACCGGGGAGCTGTTTTTT
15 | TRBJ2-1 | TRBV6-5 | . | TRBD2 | CASSPGGGVGNEQFF | TGTGCCAGCAGTCCCGGGGGGGGCGTGGGCAATGAGCAGTTCTTC
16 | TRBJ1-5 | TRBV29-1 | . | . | CSAGDGQTYSNQPQHF | TGCAGCGCTGGGGACGGACAGACATATAGCAATCAGCCCCAGCATTTT
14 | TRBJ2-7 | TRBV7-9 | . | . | CASRQGGRGYEQYF | TGTGCCAGCAGGCAAGGGGGACGGGGCTACGAGCAGTACTTC
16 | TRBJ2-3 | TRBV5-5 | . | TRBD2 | CASSLDSGGYEGTQYF | TGTGCCAGCAGCTTGGATAGCGGGGGGTACGAGGGTACGCAGTATTTT
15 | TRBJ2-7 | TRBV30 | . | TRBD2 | CAWSGLAGGLYEQYF | TGTGCCTGGAGTGGACTAGCGGGGGGCCTCTACGAGCAGTACTTC
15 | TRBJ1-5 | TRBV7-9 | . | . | CASSPLGGADQPQHF | TGTGCCAGCAGCCCCCTAGGAGGGGCCGATCAGCCCCAGCATTTT
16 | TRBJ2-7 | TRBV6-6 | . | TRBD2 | CASSYVVVAGSSEQYF | TGTGCCAGCAGTTACGTGGTGGTAGCGGGAAGTTCCGAGCAGTACTTC
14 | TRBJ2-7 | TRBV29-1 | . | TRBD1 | CSVVRQGAIDEQYF | TGCAGCGTTGTCCGGCAGGGGGCGATCGACGAGCAGTACTTC
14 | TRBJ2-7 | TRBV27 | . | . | CASSLSPGPYEQYF | TGTGCCAGCAGTTTATCCCCAGGGCCCTACGAGCAGTACTTC
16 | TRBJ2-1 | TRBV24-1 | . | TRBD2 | CATSDRAGGDLNEQFF | TGTGCCACCAGTGATCGAGCGGGAGGGGACCTCAATGAGCAGTTCTTC
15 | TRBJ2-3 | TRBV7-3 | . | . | CASSLMGTNSDTQYF | TGTGCCAGCAGCTTAATGGGGACAAATTCAGATACGCAGTATTTT
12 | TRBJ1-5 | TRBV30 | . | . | CAWSTVGQPQHF | TGTGCCTGGAGCACTGTCGGTCAGCCCCAGCATTTT
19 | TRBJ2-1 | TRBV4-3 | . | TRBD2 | CASSHPGGTAGGSYNEQFF | TGCGCCAGCAGCCATCCCGGGGGGACAGCGGGGGGCTCCTACAATGAGCAGTTCTTC
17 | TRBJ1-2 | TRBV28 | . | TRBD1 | CASSPDRGKTSNYGYTF | TGTGCCAGCAGTCCGGACAGGGGAAAAACGTCGAACTATGGCTACACCTTC
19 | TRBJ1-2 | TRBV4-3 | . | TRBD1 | CASSQAPAKTGGGVYGYTF | TGCGCCAGCAGCCAAGCTCCGGCGAAGACAGGGGGCGGGGTCTATGGCTACACCTTC
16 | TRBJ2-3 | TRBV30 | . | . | CAWSPPLRGVGGTQYF | TGTGCCTGGAGTCCACCCCTCCGCGGGGTCGGCGGTACGCAGTATTTT
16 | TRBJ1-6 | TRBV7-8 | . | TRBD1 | CASSLKDRGVNSPLHF | TGTGCCAGCAGCCTTAAGGACAGGGGGGTTAATTCACCCCTCCACTTT
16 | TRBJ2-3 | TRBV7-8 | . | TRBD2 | CASSLGLAGALDTQYF | TGTGCCAGCAGCTTAGGACTAGCGGGGGCCCTCGATACGCAGTATTTT
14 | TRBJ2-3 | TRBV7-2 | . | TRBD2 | CASSLTSGGDTQYF | TGTGCCAGCAGCTTGACTAGCGGGGGGGATACGCAGTATTTT
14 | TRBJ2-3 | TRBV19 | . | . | CASQYSGSTDTQYF | TGTGCCAGTCAGTATTCAGGGAGCACAGATACGCAGTATTTT
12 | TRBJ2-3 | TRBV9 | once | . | CASSAGEDTQYF | TGTGCCAGCAGCGCGGGTGAGGATACGCAGTATTTT
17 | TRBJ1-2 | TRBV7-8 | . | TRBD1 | CASSLGRGRSRLNGYTF | TGTGCCAGCAGCTTAGGCAGGGGGCGATCGAGACTAAATGGCTACACCTTC
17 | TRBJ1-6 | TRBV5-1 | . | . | CASSLPGLSYSDSPLHF | TGCGCCAGCAGCTTGCCGGGACTTTCCTACTCGGATTCACCCCTCCACTTT
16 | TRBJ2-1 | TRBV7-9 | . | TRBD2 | CASSFRTSGSSHEQFF | TGTGCCAGCAGCTTCAGGACTAGCGGGAGTTCCCATGAGCAGTTCTTC
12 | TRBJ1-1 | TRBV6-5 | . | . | CASSYSGAEAFF | TGTGCCAGCAGTTACTCAGGGGCTGAAGCTTTCTTT
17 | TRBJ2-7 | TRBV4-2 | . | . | CASSQGFGGKSGFLGYF | TGTGCCAGCAGCCAAGGTTTTGGTGGTAAAAGCGGTTTTCTAGGGTACTTC
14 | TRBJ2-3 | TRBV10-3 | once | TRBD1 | CAISHGTGTDTQYF | TGTGCCATCAGCCACGGGACAGGGACAGATACGCAGTATTTT
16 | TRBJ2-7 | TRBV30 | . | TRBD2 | CAWSDDSGRAGYEQYF | TGTGCCTGGAGTGATGATAGCGGGAGGGCCGGATACGAGCAGTACTTC
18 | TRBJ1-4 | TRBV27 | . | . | CASDFLVKLGLVGEKLFF | TGTGCCAGTGATTTCCTTGTGAAGTTAGGACTGGTTGGAGAAAAACTGTTTTTT
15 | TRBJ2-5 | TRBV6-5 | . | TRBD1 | CASSYKGAREETQYF | TGTGCCAGCAGTTACAAGGGGGCGCGTGAAGAGACCCAGTACTTC
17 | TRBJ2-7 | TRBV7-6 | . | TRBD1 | CASSCSLATGGFYEQYF | TGTGCCAGCAGCTGCTCCCTTGCGACAGGGGGATTCTACGAGCAGTACTTC